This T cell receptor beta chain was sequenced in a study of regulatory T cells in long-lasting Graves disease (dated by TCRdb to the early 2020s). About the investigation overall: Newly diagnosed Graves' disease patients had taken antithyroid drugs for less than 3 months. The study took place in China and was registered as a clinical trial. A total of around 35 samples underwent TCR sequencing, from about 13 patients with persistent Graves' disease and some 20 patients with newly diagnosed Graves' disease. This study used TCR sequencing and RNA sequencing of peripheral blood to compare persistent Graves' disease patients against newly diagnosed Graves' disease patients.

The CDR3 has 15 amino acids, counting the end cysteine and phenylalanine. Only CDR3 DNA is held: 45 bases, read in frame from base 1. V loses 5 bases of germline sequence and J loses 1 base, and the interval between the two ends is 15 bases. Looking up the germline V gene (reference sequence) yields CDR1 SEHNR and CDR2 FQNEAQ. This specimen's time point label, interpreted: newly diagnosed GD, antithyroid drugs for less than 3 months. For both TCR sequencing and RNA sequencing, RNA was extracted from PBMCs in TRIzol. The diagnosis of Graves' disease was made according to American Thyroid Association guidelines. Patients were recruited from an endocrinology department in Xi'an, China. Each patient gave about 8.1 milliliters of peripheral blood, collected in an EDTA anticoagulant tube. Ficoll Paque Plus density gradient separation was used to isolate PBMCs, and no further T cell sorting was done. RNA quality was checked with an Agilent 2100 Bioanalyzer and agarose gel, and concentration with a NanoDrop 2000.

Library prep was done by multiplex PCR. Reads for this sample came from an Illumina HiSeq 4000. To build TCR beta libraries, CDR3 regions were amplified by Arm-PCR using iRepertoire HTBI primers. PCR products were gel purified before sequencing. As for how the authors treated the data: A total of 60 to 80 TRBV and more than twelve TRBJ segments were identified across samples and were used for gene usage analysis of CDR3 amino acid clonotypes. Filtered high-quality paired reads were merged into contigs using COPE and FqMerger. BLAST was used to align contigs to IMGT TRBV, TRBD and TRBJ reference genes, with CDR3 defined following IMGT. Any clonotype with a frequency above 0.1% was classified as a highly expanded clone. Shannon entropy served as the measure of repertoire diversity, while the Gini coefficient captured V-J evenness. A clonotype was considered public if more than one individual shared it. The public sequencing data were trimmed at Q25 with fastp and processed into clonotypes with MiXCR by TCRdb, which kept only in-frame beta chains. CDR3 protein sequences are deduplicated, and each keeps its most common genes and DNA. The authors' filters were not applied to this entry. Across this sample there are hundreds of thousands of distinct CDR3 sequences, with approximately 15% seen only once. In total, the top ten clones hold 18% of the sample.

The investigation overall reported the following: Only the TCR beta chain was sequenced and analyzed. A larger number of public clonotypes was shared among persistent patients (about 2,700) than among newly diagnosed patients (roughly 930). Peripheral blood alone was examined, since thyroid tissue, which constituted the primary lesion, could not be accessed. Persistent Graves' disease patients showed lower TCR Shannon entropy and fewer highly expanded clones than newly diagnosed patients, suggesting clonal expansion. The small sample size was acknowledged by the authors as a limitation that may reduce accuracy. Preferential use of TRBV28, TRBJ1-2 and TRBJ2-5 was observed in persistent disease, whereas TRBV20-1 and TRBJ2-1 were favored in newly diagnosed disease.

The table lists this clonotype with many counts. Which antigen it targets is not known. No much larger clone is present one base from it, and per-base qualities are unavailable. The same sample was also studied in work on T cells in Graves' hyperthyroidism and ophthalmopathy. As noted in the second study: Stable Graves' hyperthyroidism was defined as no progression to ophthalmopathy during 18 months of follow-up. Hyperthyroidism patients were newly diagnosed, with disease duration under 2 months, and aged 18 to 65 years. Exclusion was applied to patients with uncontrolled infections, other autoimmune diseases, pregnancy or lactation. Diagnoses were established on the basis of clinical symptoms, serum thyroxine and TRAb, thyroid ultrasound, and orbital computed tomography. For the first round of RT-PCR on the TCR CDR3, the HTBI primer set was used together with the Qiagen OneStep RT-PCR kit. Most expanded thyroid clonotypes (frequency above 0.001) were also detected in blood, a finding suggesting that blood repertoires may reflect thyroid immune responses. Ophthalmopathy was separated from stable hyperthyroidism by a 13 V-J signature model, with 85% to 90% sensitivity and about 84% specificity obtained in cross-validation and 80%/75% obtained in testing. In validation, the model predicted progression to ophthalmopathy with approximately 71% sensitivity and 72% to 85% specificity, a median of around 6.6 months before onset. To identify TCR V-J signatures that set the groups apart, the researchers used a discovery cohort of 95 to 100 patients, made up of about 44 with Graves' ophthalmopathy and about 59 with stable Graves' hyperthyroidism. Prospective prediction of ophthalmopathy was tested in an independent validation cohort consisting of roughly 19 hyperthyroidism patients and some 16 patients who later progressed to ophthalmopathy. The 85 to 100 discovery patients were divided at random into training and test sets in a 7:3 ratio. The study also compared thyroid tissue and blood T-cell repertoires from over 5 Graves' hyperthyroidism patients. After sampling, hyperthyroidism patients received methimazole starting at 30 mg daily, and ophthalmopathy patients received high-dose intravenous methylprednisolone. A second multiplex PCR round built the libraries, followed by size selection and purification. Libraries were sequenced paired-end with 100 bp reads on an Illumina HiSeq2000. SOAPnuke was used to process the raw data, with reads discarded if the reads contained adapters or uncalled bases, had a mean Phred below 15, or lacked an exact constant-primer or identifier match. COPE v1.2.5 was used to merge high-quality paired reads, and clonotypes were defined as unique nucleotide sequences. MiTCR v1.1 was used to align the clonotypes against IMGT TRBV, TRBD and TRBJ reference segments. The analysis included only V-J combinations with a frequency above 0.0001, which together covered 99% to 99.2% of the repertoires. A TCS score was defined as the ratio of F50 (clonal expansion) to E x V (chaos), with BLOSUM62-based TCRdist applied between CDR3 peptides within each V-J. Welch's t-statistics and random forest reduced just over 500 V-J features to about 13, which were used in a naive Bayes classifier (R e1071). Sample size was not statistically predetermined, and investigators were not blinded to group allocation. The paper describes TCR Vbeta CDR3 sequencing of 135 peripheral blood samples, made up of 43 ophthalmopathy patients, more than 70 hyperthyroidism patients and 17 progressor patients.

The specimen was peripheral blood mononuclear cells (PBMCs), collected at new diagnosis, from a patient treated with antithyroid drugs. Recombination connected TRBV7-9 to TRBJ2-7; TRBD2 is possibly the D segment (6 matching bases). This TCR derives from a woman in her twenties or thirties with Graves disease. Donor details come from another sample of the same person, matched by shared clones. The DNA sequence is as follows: TGTGCCAGCAGCCCCATGGGAGGCAGTTCCTACGAGCAGTACTTC. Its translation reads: CASSPMGGSSYEQYF. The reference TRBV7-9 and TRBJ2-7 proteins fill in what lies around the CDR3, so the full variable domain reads DTGVSQNPRHKITKRGQNVTFRCDPISEHNRLYWYRQTLGQGPEFLTYFQNEAQLEKSRLLSDRFSAERPKGSFSTLEIQRTEQGDSAMYLCASSPMGGSSYEQYFGPGTRLTVT.